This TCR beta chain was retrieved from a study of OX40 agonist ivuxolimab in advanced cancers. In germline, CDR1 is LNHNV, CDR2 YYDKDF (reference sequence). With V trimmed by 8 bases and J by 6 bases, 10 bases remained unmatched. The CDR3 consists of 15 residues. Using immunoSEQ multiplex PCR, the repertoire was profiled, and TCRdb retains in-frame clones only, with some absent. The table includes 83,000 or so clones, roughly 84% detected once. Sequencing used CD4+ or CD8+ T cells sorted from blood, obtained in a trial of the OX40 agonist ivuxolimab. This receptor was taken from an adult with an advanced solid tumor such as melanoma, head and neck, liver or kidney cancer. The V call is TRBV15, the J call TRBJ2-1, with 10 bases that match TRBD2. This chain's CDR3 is CATRQGRTSGNEQFF. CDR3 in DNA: TGTGCCACCCGACAGGGCCGGACTAGCGGCAATGAGCAGTTCTTC. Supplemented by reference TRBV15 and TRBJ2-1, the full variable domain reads DAMVIQNPRYQVTQFGKPVTLSCSQTLNHNVMYWYQQKSSQAPKLLFHYYDKDFNNEADTPDNFQSRRPNTSFCFLDIRSPGLGDTAMYLCATRQGRTSGNEQFFGPGTRLTVL.